These 30 T cell receptor beta chains share one sample of origin, sequenced in a study of molecular identifiers for immune sequencing clone quantification. Each CDR3 protein gets one entry after TCRdb re-called the PCR reads with MiXCR. The sample lists approximately 630,000 distinct CDR3 sequences, roughly 27% occurring once. The specimen sequenced was naive CD8+ T cells from blood, with Jurkat cell RNA spiked in. The sample's subset: FACS-sorted CD8+CD4-CCR7+CD45RA+ naive T cells. The receptor set was obtained from a human donor in good health. Some libraries in this study had Jurkat cell RNA spiked in.

Notes on this clonotype: A single base separates this from a much larger clone, so it may be a read error. The chain links TRBV27 to TRBJ1-1; D not certain. This CDR3 region has 14 residues. Germline CDR1 MNHEY, CDR2 SMNVEV (reference sequence). In nucleotides, the CDR3 is TGTGCCAGCAAGTCCGACGGAATGAACACTGGAGCTTTCTTT. As protein: CASKSDGMNTGAFF.

This rearrangement joins TRBV4-2 to TRBJ2-7; tentatively, D is TRBD1 (6 bases). Germline CDR1 and CDR2: LGHNA and YNFKEQ. V lost 0 bases to trimming and J lost 0 bases, with 12 bases between them. This CDR3 has 16 amino acids. In DNA form, the CDR3 reads TGTGCCAGCAGCCAAGAGGAAGGGGGATCCTCCTACGAGCAGTACTTC. Its translation: CASSQEEGGSSYEQYF.

This clonotype was picked up many times. This chain links TRBV11-2 with TRBJ2-1, with 12 bases lining up with TRBD2. Germline-derived CDR1 and CDR2 are SGHAT and FQNNGV. The CDR3 spans 16 residues. The ends lost 10 bases at V and 0 bases at J; junction bases unmatched: 7. The CDR3 sequence: CATSGTSGFSYNEQFF. In DNA, the CDR3 is TGTGCCACCTCCGGGACTAGCGGGTTCTCCTACAATGAGCAGTTCTTC. The variable domain in full, completed from reference TRBV11-2 and TRBJ2-1, reads EAGVAQSPRYKIIEKRQSVAFWCNPISGHATLYWYQQILGQGPKLLIQFQNNGVVDDSQLPKDRFSAERLKGVDSTLKIQPAKLEDSAVYLCATSGTSGFSYNEQFFGPGTRLTVL.

This clonotype was observed a single time. The DNA is omitted, as the CDR3 cannot be located on it reliably, and the CDR3 follows TCRdb's listing. V and J are TRBV20-1 and TRBJ2-5; the listed D gene, TRBD2, was not tested against the DNA. The CDR3 has 17 residues if both end residues are counted. In germline, CDR1 is DFQATT, CDR2 SNEGSKA (reference sequence). CDR3 residues: CSARPWGSGSEQETRYF.

In this sample, this clonotype turned up many times. The chain recombines TRBV13 with TRBJ2-7; TRBD1 agrees at 7 bases. CDR1 and CDR2 from the germline V gene are PRHDT and FYEKMQ (reference sequence). This CDR3 has 14 amino acids. J lost 2 bases, V lost 8 bases, and 9 bases had no gene match. The CDR3 reads CASGPGQTTYEQYF. CDR3 nucleotides: TGTGCCAGCGGTCCGGGACAGACGACCTACGAGCAGTACTTC.

The gene calls are TRBV7-9 and TRBJ2-7; D unclear. The length of the CDR3 is 14 residues. Trimming pared 5 bases from V and 2 bases from J, leaving 13 bases between. Germline CDR1 SEHNR, CDR2 FQNEAQ (reference sequence). This chain's CDR3 is CASSGAETPYEQYF. CDR3 coding DNA: TGTGCCAGCAGCGGCGCAGAAACACCCTACGAGCAGTACTTC. Drawing the rest from reference TRBV7-9 and TRBJ2-7, the complete variable domain is DTGVSQNPRHKITKRGQNVTFRCDPISEHNRLYWYRQTLGQGPEFLTYFQNEAQLEKSRLLSDRFSAERPKGSFSTLEIQRTEQGDSAMYLCASSGAETPYEQYFGPGTRLTVT.

At least ten counts were recorded for this clonotype. V gene TRBV14 combines with J gene TRBJ2-3, with D uncertain. The germline V gene encodes CDR1 SGHDN and CDR2 FVKESK. Trimming pared 1 base from V and 2 bases from J, leaving 10 bases between. The CDR3 is 15 amino acids. CDR3 loop: CASSQGVVNTDTQYF. CDR3 DNA: TGTGCCAGCAGCCAAGGAGTAGTAAACACAGATACGCAGTATTTT.

This clonotype was seen a few times. The rearrangement joins TRBV4-3 to TRBJ2-5; 10 positions agree with TRBD2. The V gene end was trimmed by 0 bases and the J gene end by 2 bases; junction bases not matched to a gene: 3. Germline V gene data show CDR1 as LGHNA and CDR2 as YSLEER. The CDR3 extends over 16 amino acids. The CDR3 region is CASSQEGLALQETQYF. The CDR3 region has the DNA TGCGCCAGCAGCCAAGAGGGACTAGCGTTACAAGAGACCCAGTACTTC.

This clonotype was counted at least ten times. This CDR3 is CASSLPGLDTQYF. The CDR3 region has the DNA TGTGCCAGCAGTTTGCCAGGGCTGGATACGCAGTATTTT. The chain joins TRBV6-5 to TRBJ2-3, with D perhaps matching TRBD1 (5 bases). Per germline, CDR1 MNHEY and CDR2 SVGAGI. The length of the CDR3 is 13 residues. The ends were cut back, 4 bases at V and 6 bases at J, with 11 bases in the middle.

In this sample, this clonotype turned up a few times. The chain joins TRBV2 to TRBJ1-3; D call uncertain. Per germline, CDR1 SNHLY and CDR2 FYNNEI. V lost 2 bases to trimming and J lost 0 bases, with 8 bases between them. The length of the CDR3 is 15 residues. CDR3 sequence: CASSEQVASGNTIYF. The CDR3 region has the DNA TGTGCCAGCAGTGAACAGGTCGCCTCTGGAAACACCATATATTTT.

Regarding this clonotype: This may stem from a read error, because a much larger clone lies one nucleotide away. This chain connects TRBV4-1 to TRBJ1-5; maybe TRBD1 (6 bases). The CDR3 runs to 13 residues. CDR1 is MGHRA, CDR2 YSYEKL, per germline. The V end lost 2 bases, the J end lost 6 bases, and 8 bases lay between the germline ends. The CDR3 loop reads CASSQKQGQPQHF. The DNA for the CDR3 is TGCGCCAGCAGCCAAAAACAGGGTCAGCCCCAGCATTTT.

Details on this clonotype: This clone may be a read error of a much larger clone one base away. V is TRBV28 and J is TRBJ2-7; 9 bases agree with TRBD2. The CDR3 loop spans 14 amino acids. Per the germline V gene, CDR1 is MDHEN and CDR2 is SYDVKM. The CDR3 loop is CAGSRRSSGTGQYF. The CDR3 DNA sequence: TGTGCCGGCAGTCGAAGATCTAGCGGGACCGGGCAGTACTTC.

As for this clonotype: A read error may account for a junction end that differs from germline. The chain is built from TRBV6-5 and TRBJ2-1, with a possible D match to TRBD1 (7 bases). Germline CDR1 is MNHEY and CDR2 is SVGAGI. This CDR3 is 13 amino acids long. The chain's CDR3 is CGSSLTQGGEQFF. The CDR3 DNA is TGTGGCAGCAGTTTAACCCAGGGGGGTGAGCAGTTCTTC.

The CDR3 spells CARKISGTVNTGELFF. Written as DNA, the CDR3 is TGTGCCCGGAAAATCTCCGGGACAGTGAACACCGGGGAGCTGTTTTTT. V usage is TRBV30 and J usage is TRBJ2-2; TRBD1 matches at 7 bases. The CDR3 is 16 amino acids. The germline V gene has CDR1 GTSNPN and CDR2 SVGIG (reference sequence). Trimming cost V 8 bases and J 1 base; bases outside gene matches: 13. Variable domain in full (rest from reference TRBV30 and TRBJ2-2): SQTIHQWPATLVQPVGSPLSLECTVEGTSNPNLYWYRQAAGRGLQLLFYSVGIGQISSEVPQNLSASRPQDRQFILSSKKLLLSDSGFYLCARKISGTVNTGELFFGEGSRLTVL.

This clonotype was seen many times. J is TRBJ2-2 and V is TRBV29-1, with D maybe TRBD2 (5 bases). The length of the CDR3 is 13 residues. The germline V and J ends were trimmed by 7 bases and 3 bases, with 12 bases remaining between them. The germline V gene encodes CDR1 SQVTM and CDR2 ANQGSEA. The CDR3 is CSGAGVDTGELFF. CDR3 sequence (DNA): TGCAGCGGGGCCGGGGTGGACACCGGGGAGCTGTTTTTT.

The chain links TRBV6-6 to TRBJ1-1; the D gene is possibly TRBD1 (6 bases). CDR3 length: 14 amino acids. CDR1 and CDR2 from the germline V gene are MNHNY and SVGAGI (reference sequence). The V gene lost 7 bases and the J gene lost 4 bases, with 16 bases spanning the gap. Here the CDR3 DNA reads TGTGCCAGCACTGGGGGGCGCATCGGCACTGAAGCTTTCTTT. It is translated as CASTGGRIGTEAFF.

The J gene is TRBJ2-7, the V gene TRBV4-3, with D possibly being TRBD1 (5 bases). CDR3 size: 17 residues. From germline, CDR1 is LGHNA and CDR2 YSLEER. Trimming removed 0 bases at V and 0 bases at J, with 15 bases between. CDR3 residues: CASSQDLWTLSSYEQYF. The CDR3 region has the DNA TGCGCCAGCAGCCAAGATCTGTGGACACTGAGCTCCTACGAGCAGTACTTC.

This clonotype was picked up many times. The V and J genes are TRBV5-5 and TRBJ1-1, with D maybe TRBD1 (6 bases). Germline V gene data show CDR1 as SGHKS and CDR2 as YYEKEE (reference sequence). The CDR3 sequence is 14 residues long. The CDR3 DNA is TGTGCTTGCATGGATCCAGGGGCGAACACTGAAGCTTTCTTT. Protein product: CACMDPGANTEAFF. The whole variable domain, filled in from reference TRBV5-5 and TRBJ1-1, reads DAGVTQSPTHLIKTRGQQVTLRCSPISGHKSVSWYQQVLGQGPQFIFQYYEKEERGRGNFPDRFSARQFPNYSSELNVNALLLGDSALYLCACMDPGANTEAFFGQGTRLTVV.

The table lists this clonotype with a few counts. The chain joins TRBV11-2 to TRBJ1-1, with unresolved D. The length of the CDR3 is 13 residues. The V end was cut by 2 bases, the J end by 5 bases, with 9 bases between. Germline lookup yields CDR1 SGHAT and CDR2 FQNNGV. The CDR3: CASSLWSVTEAFF. The CDR3 DNA sequence: TGTGCCAGCAGCTTATGGTCTGTTACTGAAGCTTTCTTT.

This clonotype was picked up one time. This could be a read error, since a much larger clone is one nucleotide away. The chain has TRBV5-3 and TRBJ1-4; 7 bases are shared with TRBD1. TRBV5-3 is assigned to the ORF class and has an uncertain function. This CDR3 region has 14 residues. Here the CDR3 DNA reads TGTGCCAGCAGCTTGGGACAGATTAATGAAAAACCGTTTTTT. Amino acid sequence: CASSLGQINEKPFF.

The chain combines TRBV12-2 with TRBJ1-3. TRBV12-2 constitutes a pseudogene. This CDR3 comprises 18 residues. The CDR3 sequence is CASRKADHQDSSGNTIYF. CDR3 nucleotide sequence: TGTGCAAGTCGCAAAGCCGACCACCAGGACAGCTCTGGAAACACCATATATTTT.

The chain carries TRBV18 and TRBJ2-7; 8 nucleotides align to TRBD1. Trimming removed 3 bases from V and 5 bases from J; junction bases left unmatched: 6. The CDR3 totals 14 residues. Looked up from germline, CDR1 is KGHSH and CDR2 is LQKENI. The CDR3 spells CASSPLDREDEQYF. The CDR3 region has the DNA TGTGCCAGCTCACCCTTGGACAGGGAAGACGAGCAGTACTTC.

As regards this clonotype: Given a much more abundant clone one base away, this may be a read error. CDR3: CSVVSGSLYEQYF. The CDR3 coding sequence is TGCAGCGTTGTCTCGGGGTCACTGTACGAGCAGTACTTC. The chain carries TRBV29-1 and TRBJ2-7; D is possibly TRBD2 (5 bases). The CDR3 runs 13 residues. Trimming took 4 bases from V and 4 from J, leaving 14 bases between them. The germline V gene encodes CDR1 SQVTM and CDR2 ANQGSEA.

Worth noting for this clonotype: This may come from a read error, since a much larger clone is one base off. This chain's CDR3 is CVSSLVQGLAGGPSYNEQFF. CDR3 nucleotides: TGTGTCAGCAGTTTAGTCCAGGGGTTAGCGGGAGGCCCCTCGTACAATGAGCAGTTCTTC. This chain joins TRBV12-3 or TRBV12-4 and TRBJ2-7; 10 positions match TRBD2. The assigned J gene may be wrong: the sequence end matches TRBJ2-1 better. This CDR3 has 20 residues.

The CDR3 DNA sequence: TGTGCCAGCAGCGTAGAAAGCGGGGACCACGATCCGTACGAGCAGTACTTC. Its protein product is CASSVESGDHDPYEQYF. The rearrangement links TRBV9 to TRBJ2-7; 7 bases match TRBD2. The CDR3 has 17 residues. Germline V gene lookup returns CDR1 SGDLS and CDR2 YYNGEE. V was pared by 0 bases and J by 4 bases, with 13 bases of the junction left unmatched.

This clonotype was detected only a few times. The chain employs TRBV5-4 and TRBJ1-5, with D possibly TRBD1 on 5 matching bases. CDR1 SGHNT and CDR2 YYREEE come from the germline V gene (reference sequence). CDR3 length: 13 amino acids. The ends were cut back, 4 bases at V and 9 bases at J, with 14 bases in the middle. DNA for the CDR3: TGTGCCAGCAGCGCGGGGACGGGTTGGCCCCAGCATTTT. Its translation: CASSAGTGWPQHF.

This clonotype has a single count. A much larger clone differs from this one at a single base, so this may be a read error. The missing conserved phenylalanine or tryptophan at the end of this CDR3 makes a read error likely. The chain combines TRBV7-4 with TRBJ2-5; TRBD1 matches at 9 bases. Germline assignment: CDR1 SGHVT and CDR2 SQSDAQ. Losses at the gene ends were 5 bases for V and 5 bases for J; bases not matched to a gene: 3. This CDR3 spans 13 amino acids. The CDR3 nucleotides are TGTGCCAGCAGCCCGGGACAGGGTGAGACCCAGTACCTC. As protein: CASSPGQGETQYL.

As to this clonotype: A clone one base away is much larger, so this may be a read error. The rearrangement links TRBV7-9 to TRBJ1-1, with D tentatively TRBD1 (5 bases). Germline values: CDR1 SEHNR, CDR2 FQNEAQ (reference sequence). The V gene lost 5 bases and the J gene lost 5 bases, with 18 bases spanning the gap. The CDR3 runs 15 residues. The CDR3 here is CASSGELQGRTEAFF. The CDR3 bases are TGTGCCAGCAGCGGGGAGTTGCAGGGAAGAACTGAAGCTTTCTTT.

The table lists this clonotype with a few counts. The rearrangement joins TRBV7-9 to TRBJ2-3; 12 bases are a match to TRBD2. V shed 5 bases and J 7 bases; nucleotides not matched to a gene: 10. The CDR3 has 16 amino acids. CDR1 is SEHNR and CDR2 is FQNEAQ in the germline V gene (reference sequence). The CDR3 DNA follows: TGTGCCAGCAGCCCGAGGACTAGCGGGGCCTTTTATACGCAGTATTTT. Translated, it gives CASSPRTSGAFYTQYF.

This clonotype was counted at least ten times. The chain carries TRBV11-2 and TRBJ2-3; 13 nucleotides line up with TRBD2. Germline loops: CDR1 SGHAT, CDR2 FQNNGV. Unmatched junction bases numbered 9, after V lost 6 bases and J lost 3 bases. This CDR3 spans 17 amino acids. The CDR3 sequence is CASREHPGLAGTDTQYF. The CDR3 DNA is TGTGCCAGCAGGGAGCATCCGGGACTAGCGGGAACAGATACGCAGTATTTT.